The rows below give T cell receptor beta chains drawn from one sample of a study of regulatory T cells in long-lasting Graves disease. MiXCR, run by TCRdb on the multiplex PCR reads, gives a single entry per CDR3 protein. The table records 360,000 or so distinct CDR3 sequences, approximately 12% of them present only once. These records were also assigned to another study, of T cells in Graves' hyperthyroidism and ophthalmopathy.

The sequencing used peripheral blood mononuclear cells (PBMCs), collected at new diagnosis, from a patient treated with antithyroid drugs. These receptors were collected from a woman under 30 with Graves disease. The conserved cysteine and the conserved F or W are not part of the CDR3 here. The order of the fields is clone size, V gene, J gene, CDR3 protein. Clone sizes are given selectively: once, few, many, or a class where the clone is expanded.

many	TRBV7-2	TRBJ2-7	ASSWGPAGYEQY
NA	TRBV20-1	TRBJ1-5	SARGRGGSNQPQH
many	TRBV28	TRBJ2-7	ASSLGTGVAYEQY
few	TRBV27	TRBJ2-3	ASSFRGPSIEGYTQY
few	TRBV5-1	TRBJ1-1	ASSLVSRVGLNTEAF
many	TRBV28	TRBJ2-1	ASSLQGRQF
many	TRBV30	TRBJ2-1	AWSIVPNEQF
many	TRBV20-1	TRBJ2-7	SASPPQGRLEQY
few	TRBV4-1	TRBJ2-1	ASSQNLPTSDEQF
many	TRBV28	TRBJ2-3	ASSPGRRTDTQY
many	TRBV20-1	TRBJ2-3	SASEGSTDTQY
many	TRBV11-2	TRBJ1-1	ASSPGLSTEAF
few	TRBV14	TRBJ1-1	ASSPQSEAF
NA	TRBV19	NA	ASSTSSGRAVYEQY
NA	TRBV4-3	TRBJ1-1	ASSQDFRTQEAF
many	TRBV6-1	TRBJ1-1	ASSDPGRGTEAF
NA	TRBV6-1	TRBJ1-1	AISNTWGDTEAF
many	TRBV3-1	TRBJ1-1	ASSQLRSRGRNTEAF
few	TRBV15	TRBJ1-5	ATSRERKQGINQPQH
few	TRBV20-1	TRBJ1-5	SARQQANQPQH